What follows is one T cell receptor (beta chain) and its context. Which antigen it targets is not known. Base quality data are lacking; no much larger clone is found one base away. From cysteine to phenylalanine, the CDR3 is 15 amino acids long. Left in the record is the CDR3 DNA by itself, 45 bases read in frame from the first base. Trimming accounts for 3 bases at V and 5 bases at J, while the number of junction bases matched to no gene is 6. In the germline V gene, CDR1 corresponds to SGHTA and CDR2 to FQGNSA. Library prep was done by the immunoSEQ multiplex PCR assay. Drawn from immuneACCESS, this table holds only the in-frame rearrangements with V and J called that TCRdb kept. Clones are partly lost; checked studies trace under half to an unresolved V gene and leave the rest unexplained. The sample profile shows 47,000 or so clones; nearly 90% of them were found once. The top ten clonotypes cover around 5% of the sample.

This sample was included in a study of T cell changes during pregnancy in multiple sclerosis (dated by TCRdb to the late 2010s). Broadly, across the study: Changes in the T cell repertoire over the course of pregnancy were examined in this study in women with multiple sclerosis.

The specimen was peripheral blood, collected after pregnancy. The TCR originated in a female donor in good health, enrolled as a control in a pregnancy study. The V and J segments used are TRBV7-2 and TRBJ2-5, with TRBD2 identical over 10 junction bases. For the CDR3, the sequence is CASSFSSGSLETQYF. The DNA is TGTGCCAGCAGCTTCTCTAGCGGGAGTTTGGAGACCCAGTACTTC. Full variable domain (CDR3 extended with the reference TRBV7-2 and TRBJ2-5 proteins): GAGVSQSPSNKVTEKGKDVELRCDPISGHTALYWYRQSLGQGLEFLIYFQGNSAPDKSGLPSDRFSAERTGGSVSTLTIQRTQQEDSAVYLCASSFSSGSLETQYFGPGTRLLVL.